Listed below are T cell receptor beta chains from one sample, sequenced in a study of post-analysis software for immune sequencing data. TCRdb passed the PCR reads through MiXCR, listing each CDR3 protein once. The sample comprises about 430,000 distinct CDR3 sequences, less than 40% of which are singletons, and 7.6% rests with the top ten. Sequencing was done on a sample of blood. Receptor source: a girl aged 2 to 10 with multiple sclerosis. The CDR3 runs from the conserved cysteine through the conserved F or W. Fields, in order: J gene, clone size, D gene, V gene, CDR3 DNA, CDR3 protein. D genes are given only for firm matches. Only part of the rows carry a size: once, few, many, or a class if the clone is expanded.

TRBJ1-1 | few | NA | TRBV7-2 | TGTGCCAGCAGCCCGGGACCAACGAACACTGAAGCTTTCTTT | CASSPGPTNTEAFF
TRBJ2-7 | NA | NA | TRBV7-8 | TGTGCCAGCAGCACGCAGTGGATGGGGTACGAGCAGTACTTC | CASSTQWMGYEQYF
TRBJ2-7 | NA | TRBD1 | TRBV27 | TGTGCCAGCAATTTCAGGGGGCTAGGGTCCTACGAGCAGTACTTC | CASNFRGLGSYEQYF
TRBJ1-2 | NA | TRBD1 | TRBV12-3/TRBV12-4 | TGTGCCAGCAGTTTATGGCAGGGGGCGCTCGGCTACACCTTC | CASSLWQGALGYTF
TRBJ1-2 | few | TRBD1 | TRBV28 | TGTGCCAGCAGCCAAGGACAGGGAGTGCGTGGCTACACCTTC | CASSQGQGVRGYTF
TRBJ1-1 | NA | TRBD1 | TRBV6-1 | TGTGCCAGCAGTGAAAATCCCGGGACAGTCACGAAGGCTTTCTTT | CASSENPGTVTKAFF
TRBJ2-3 | few | NA | TRBV20-1 | TGCAGTGCTAGAGGCAGTACAGATACGCAGTATTTT | CSARGSTDTQYF
TRBJ1-1 | NA | NA | TRBV5-1 | TGCGCCAGCAGCTTGGGCCAGGAAGCTTTCTTT | CASSLGQEAFF
TRBJ2-1 | few | NA | TRBV5-6 | TGTGCCAGCAGCGAACAGGAAATTACCTCCTACAATGAGCAGTTCTTC | CASSEQEITSYNEQFF
TRBJ1-4 | few | NA | TRBV11-2 | TGTGCCAGCAGCTTTAGACAAGCAACTAATGAAAAACTGTTTTTT | CASSFRQATNEKLFF
TRBJ1-2 | NA | NA | TRBV7-9 | TGTGCCAGCAGCCCGACAGTGGGCTATGGCTACACCTTC | CASSPTVGYGYTF
TRBJ1-2 | NA | TRBD1 | TRBV6-1 | TGTGCCAGCAGTGAATTCAGGGGGGTTCCTAACTATGGCTACACCTTC | CASSEFRGVPNYGYTF
TRBJ2-1 | few | TRBD2 | TRBV5-1 | TGCGCCAGCAGTTCCGGGACTAGCGACAATGAGCAGTTCTTC | CASSSGTSDNEQFF
TRBJ1-1 | NA | NA | TRBV15 | TGTGCCACCAGCAGAGTTGGGCGGGGAATGATGAACACTGAAGCTTTCTTT | CATSRVGRGMMNTEAFF
TRBJ2-1 | few | TRBD2 | TRBV7-8 | TGTGCCAGCAGTCCCACACGGACTAGCGGGATATATCCCCAGGGCGATGAGCAGTTCTTC | CASSPTRTSGIYPQGDEQFF
TRBJ2-1 | few | NA | TRBV20-1 | TGCAGTGCTAAAAAACCCAACAGGGCCATTGAGCAGTTCTTC | CSAKKPNRAIEQFF
TRBJ2-5 | NA | TRBD2 | TRBV6-5 | TGTGCCAGCAGTTACTCCGGGACTAGCGGGGCACAAGAGACCCAGTACTTC | CASSYSGTSGAQETQYF
TRBJ2-1 | many | NA | TRBV29-1 | TGCAGCGTTGATTCACTAGCAGGCGATGAGCAGTTCTTC | CSVDSLAGDEQFF
TRBJ1-2 | many | NA | TRBV12-3/TRBV12-4 | TGTGCCAGCAGTCTACGGGGCCAATGGGGCTACACCTTC | CASSLRGQWGYTF
TRBJ1-4 | few | NA | TRBV7-9 | TGTGCCAGCCAGGGTGGCGGGGGTGAAAAACTGTTTTTT | CASQGGGGEKLFF
TRBJ1-5 | once | NA | TRBV28 | TGTGCCAGCAGTTTATGCTGCAATCAGCCCCAGCATTTT | CASSLCCNQPQHF
TRBJ1-1 | NA | NA | TRBV20-1 | TGCAGTGTCGGTGGGGGCAAGGGGCGCACTGAAGCTTTCTTT | CSVGGGKGRTEAFF